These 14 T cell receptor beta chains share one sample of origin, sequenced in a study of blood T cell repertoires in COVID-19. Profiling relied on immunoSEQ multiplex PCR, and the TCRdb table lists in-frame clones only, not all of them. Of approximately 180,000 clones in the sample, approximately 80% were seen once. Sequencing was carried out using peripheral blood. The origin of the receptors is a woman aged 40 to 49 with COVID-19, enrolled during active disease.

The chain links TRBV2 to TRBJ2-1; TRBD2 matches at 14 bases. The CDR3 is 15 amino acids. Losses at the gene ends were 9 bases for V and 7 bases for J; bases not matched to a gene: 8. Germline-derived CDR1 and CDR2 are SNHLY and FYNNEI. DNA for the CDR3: TGTGCCAGTCAACGACTAGCGGGGGGGAGGAATGAGCAGTTCTTC. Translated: CASQRLAGGRNEQFF.

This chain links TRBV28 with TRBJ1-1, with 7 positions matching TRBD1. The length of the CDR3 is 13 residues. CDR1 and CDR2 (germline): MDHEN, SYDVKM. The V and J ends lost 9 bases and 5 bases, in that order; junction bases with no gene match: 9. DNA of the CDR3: TGTGCCAGTACTCCAGGGGGGAGTACTGAAGCTTTCTTT. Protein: CASTPGGSTEAFF.

As DNA, the CDR3 is TGTGCCAGCAGCCCCAGGACTAGCGGGAGTTTTGAGACCCAGTACTTC. Translated, it gives CASSPRTSGSFETQYF. The rearrangement joins TRBV7-3 to TRBJ2-5; TRBD2 aligns across 13 bases. V lost 5 bases and J lost 5; bases outside the gene matches: 8. The CDR3 sequence is 16 residues long. CDR1 is SGHTA and CDR2 is FQGTGA in the germline V gene.

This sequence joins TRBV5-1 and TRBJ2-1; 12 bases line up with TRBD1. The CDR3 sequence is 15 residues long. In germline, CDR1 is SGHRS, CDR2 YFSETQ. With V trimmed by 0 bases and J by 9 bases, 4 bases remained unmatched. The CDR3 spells CASSLGDRGPGEQFF. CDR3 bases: TGCGCCAGCAGCTTGGGGGACAGGGGGCCGGGTGAGCAGTTCTTC.

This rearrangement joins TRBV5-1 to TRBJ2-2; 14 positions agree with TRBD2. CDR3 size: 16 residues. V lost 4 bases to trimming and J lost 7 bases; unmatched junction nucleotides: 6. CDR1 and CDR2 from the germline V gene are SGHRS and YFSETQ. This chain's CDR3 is CASSVGTSGRNGELFF. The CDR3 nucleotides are TGCGCCAGCAGCGTGGGGACTAGCGGGAGAAACGGGGAGCTGTTTTTT.

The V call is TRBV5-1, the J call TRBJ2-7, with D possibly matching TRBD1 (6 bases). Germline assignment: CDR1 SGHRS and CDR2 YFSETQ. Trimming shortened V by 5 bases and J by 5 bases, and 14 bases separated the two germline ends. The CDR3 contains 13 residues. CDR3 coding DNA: TGCGCCAGCAGTCCCAACAGGGTTAACGAGCAGTACTTC. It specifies CASSPNRVNEQYF.

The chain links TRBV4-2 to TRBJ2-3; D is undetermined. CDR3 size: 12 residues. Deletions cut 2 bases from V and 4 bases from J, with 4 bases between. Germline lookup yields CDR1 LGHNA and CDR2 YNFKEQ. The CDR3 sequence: CASSQLSDTQYF. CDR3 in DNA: TGTGCCAGCAGCCAACTGTCAGATACGCAGTATTTT.

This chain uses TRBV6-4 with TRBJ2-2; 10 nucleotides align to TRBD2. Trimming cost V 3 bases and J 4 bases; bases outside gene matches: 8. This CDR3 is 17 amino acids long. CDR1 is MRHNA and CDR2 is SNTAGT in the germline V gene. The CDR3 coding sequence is TGTGCCAGCAGTGAAGGAGCGGGAGGGCCGGGCACCGGGGAGCTGTTTTTT. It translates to CASSEGAGGPGTGELFF.

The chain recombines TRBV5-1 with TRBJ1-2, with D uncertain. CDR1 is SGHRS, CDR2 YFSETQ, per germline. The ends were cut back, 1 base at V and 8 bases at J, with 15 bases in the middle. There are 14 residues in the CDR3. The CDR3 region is CASSLSGSSNGYTF. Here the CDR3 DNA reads TGCGCCAGCAGCTTGTCCGGGAGTTCGAACGGCTACACCTTC.

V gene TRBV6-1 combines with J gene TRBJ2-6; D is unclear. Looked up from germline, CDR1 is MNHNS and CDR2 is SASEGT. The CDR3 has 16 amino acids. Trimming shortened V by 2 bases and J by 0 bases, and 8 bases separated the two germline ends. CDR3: CASSEQVPSGANVLTF. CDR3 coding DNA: TGTGCCAGCAGTGAACAGGTACCCTCTGGGGCCAACGTCCTGACTTTC.

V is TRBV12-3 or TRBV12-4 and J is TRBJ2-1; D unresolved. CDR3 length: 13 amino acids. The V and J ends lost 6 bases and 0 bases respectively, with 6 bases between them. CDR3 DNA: TGTGCCAGCAGAGACAACTCCTACAATGAGCAGTTCTTC. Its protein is CASRDNSYNEQFF.

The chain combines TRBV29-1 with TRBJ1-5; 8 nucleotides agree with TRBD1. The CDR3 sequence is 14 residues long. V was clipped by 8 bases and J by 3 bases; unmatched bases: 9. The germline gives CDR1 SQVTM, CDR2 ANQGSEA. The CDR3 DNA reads TGCAGCTATTGGACAGGGAGCCTCAATCAGCCCCAGCATTTT. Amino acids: CSYWTGSLNQPQHF. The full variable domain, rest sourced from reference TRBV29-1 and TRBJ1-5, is SAVISQKPSRDICQRGTSLTIQCQVDSQVTMMFWYRQQPGQSLTLIATANQGSEATYESGFVIDKFPISRPNLTFSTLTVSNMSPEDSSIYLCSYWTGSLNQPQHFGDGTRLSIL.

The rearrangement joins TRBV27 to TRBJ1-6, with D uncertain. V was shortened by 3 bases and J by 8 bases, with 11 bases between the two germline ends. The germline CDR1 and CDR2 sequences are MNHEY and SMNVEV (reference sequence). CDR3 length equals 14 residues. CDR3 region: CASSLPDSYSPLHF. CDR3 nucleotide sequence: TGTGCCAGCAGTTTGCCGGACTCCTATTCACCCCTCCACTTT.

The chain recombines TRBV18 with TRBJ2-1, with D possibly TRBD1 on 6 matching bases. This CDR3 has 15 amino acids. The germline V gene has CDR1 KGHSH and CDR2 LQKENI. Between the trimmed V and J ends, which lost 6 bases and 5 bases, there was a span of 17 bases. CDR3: CASSQRQVMNNEQFF. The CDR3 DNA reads TGTGCCAGCTCCCAAAGACAGGTCATGAACAATGAGCAGTTCTTC.